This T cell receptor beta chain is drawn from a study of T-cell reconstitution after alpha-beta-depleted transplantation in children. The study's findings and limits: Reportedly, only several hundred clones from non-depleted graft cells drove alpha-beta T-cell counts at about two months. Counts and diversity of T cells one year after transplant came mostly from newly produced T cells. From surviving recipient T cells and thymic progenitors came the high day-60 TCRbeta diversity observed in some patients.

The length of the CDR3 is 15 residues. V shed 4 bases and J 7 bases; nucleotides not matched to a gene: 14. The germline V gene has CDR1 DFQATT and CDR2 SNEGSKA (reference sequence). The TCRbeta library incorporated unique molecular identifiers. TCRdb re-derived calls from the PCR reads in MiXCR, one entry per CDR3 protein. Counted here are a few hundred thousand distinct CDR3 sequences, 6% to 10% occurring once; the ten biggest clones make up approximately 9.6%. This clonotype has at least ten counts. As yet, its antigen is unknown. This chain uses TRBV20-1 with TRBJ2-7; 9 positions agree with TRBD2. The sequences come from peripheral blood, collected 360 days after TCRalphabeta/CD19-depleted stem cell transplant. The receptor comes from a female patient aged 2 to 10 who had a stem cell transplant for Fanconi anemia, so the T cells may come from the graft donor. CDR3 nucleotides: TGCAGTGCTACCATTAGCGGGAGAGGGCTGGGGGAGCAGTACTTC. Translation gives CSATISGRGLGEQYF.